This entry lists 15 T cell receptor beta chains sequenced from one sample in a study of control samples from healthy donors and cancer patients. TCRdb's copy holds only in-frame clones and misses some; the assay was immunoSEQ multiplex PCR. The table records tens of thousands of clones, 80% to 95% of them present only once. Sequencing was done on a sample of PBMCs. The source of these receptors is a woman between 35 and 50 years old with lung cancer.

This chain uses TRBV11-2 with TRBJ1-2; D is perhaps TRBD1 (6 bases). CDR3 length equals 16 residues. In germline, CDR1 is SGHAT, CDR2 FQNNGV. Trimming pared 1 base from V and 4 bases from J, leaving 16 bases between. CDR3 region: CASSLVPRGTSYGYTF. The CDR3, as DNA: TGTGCCAGCAGCTTAGTTCCCAGGGGAACCTCCTATGGCTACACCTTC.

The genes are TRBV6-4 and TRBJ2-5; 9 bases are shared with TRBD2. V lost 3 bases to trimming and J lost 4 bases; unmatched junction nucleotides: 6. The CDR3 loop spans 15 amino acids. Germline V gene data show CDR1 as MRHNA and CDR2 as SNTAGT. CDR3 in DNA: TGTGCCAGCAGTGAATCTAGCGGGGAGGGAGAGACCCAGTACTTC. It is translated as CASSESSGEGETQYF.

V is TRBV6-5 and J is TRBJ1-1, with D perhaps matching TRBD1 (6 bases). Germline CDR1 reads MNHEY; CDR2 reads SVGAGI. CDR3 length: 14 amino acids. Trimming stripped 6 bases from V and 4 bases from J, with 15 bases between. The CDR3 nucleotides read TGTGCCAGCAGATTTACAGGGTCCCTCACTGAAGCTTTCTTT. This gives the protein CASRFTGSLTEAFF.

The genes are TRBV19 and TRBJ2-7; possibly TRBD1 for D (5 bases). This CDR3 is 15 amino acids long. Trimming took 1 base from V and 2 from J, leaving 12 bases between them. CDR1 and CDR2 from the germline V gene are LNHDA and SQIVND (reference sequence). The CDR3 DNA sequence: TGTGCCAGTAGTATAGGGCGGCAGGGTCCCTACGAGCAGTACTTC. As protein: CASSIGRQGPYEQYF.

J is TRBJ1-2 and V is TRBV6-2 or TRBV6-3; D uncertain. This CDR3 is 11 amino acids long. Trimming cost V 2 bases and J 6 bases, with 4 bases left between them. CDR1 MNHEY and CDR2 SVGEGT come from the germline V gene. Here the CDR3 reads CASSYIHGYTF. The CDR3 nucleotides are TGTGCCAGCAGTTACATTCATGGCTACACCTTC.

This sequence joins TRBV5-6 and TRBJ2-5; tentatively, D is TRBD1 (7 bases). Per the germline V gene, CDR1 is SGHDT and CDR2 is YYEEEE. This CDR3 is 13 amino acids long. The ends were cut back, 5 bases at V and 7 bases at J, with 15 bases in the middle. The chain's CDR3 is CASRTRQGGTQYF. CDR3 bases: TGTGCCAGCAGAACCCGACAGGGAGGGACCCAGTACTTC.

This clone has only one observation. The identical CDR3 is also encoded by other nucleotide sequences in the sample. The CDR3 loop is CASSLSGGYEQYF. The DNA of the CDR3 is TGTGCCAGCAGTTTATCAGGGGGCTACGAGCAGTACTTC. The rearrangement uses TRBV27 and TRBJ2-7; TRBD1 might be the D (6 bases). CDR1 is MNHEY, CDR2 SMNVEV, per germline (reference sequence). This CDR3 has 13 amino acids. V was trimmed by 0 bases and J by 3 bases, leaving 6 bases between them.

The chain links TRBV24-1 to TRBJ1-2; D remains ambiguous. V was shortened by 5 bases and J by 4 bases, with 22 bases between the two germline ends. The CDR3 covers 17 residues. Germline V gives CDR1 KGHDR, CDR2 SFDVKD. The CDR3 sequence: CATSARGDGAGFYGYTF. In DNA form, the CDR3 reads TGTGCCACCAGTGCCCGCGGAGATGGCGCTGGCTTCTATGGCTACACCTTC.

The chain couples TRBV12-3 or TRBV12-4 to TRBJ2-7; D is perhaps TRBD2 (5 bases). There are 12 residues in the CDR3. Trimming took 5 bases from V and 4 from J, leaving 9 bases between them. The CDR3 DNA is TGTGCCAGCAGTGGGGAGACGTACGAGCAGTACTTC. Translation gives CASSGETYEQYF.

V gene TRBV19 combines with J gene TRBJ2-6; D remains unclear. The CDR3 sequence is 17 residues long. V dropped 4 bases and J dropped 0 bases, with 13 bases sitting between them. Germline CDR1 is LNHDA and CDR2 is SQIVND (reference sequence). CDR3 nucleotide sequence: TGTGCCAGTAGTAAACAGACGGGCGACTCTGGGGCCAACGTCCTGACTTTC. Its protein product is CASSKQTGDSGANVLTF.

J is TRBJ1-2 and V is TRBV12-3 or TRBV12-4; TRBD1 is a possible D gene (6 bases). V was trimmed by 0 bases and J by 8 bases, leaving 10 bases between them. CDR3 length: 13 amino acids. The CDR3 spells CASSLAGGKGYTF. CDR3 in DNA: TGTGCCAGCAGTTTAGCTGGGGGCAAGGGCTACACCTTC.

This chain joins TRBV30 and TRBJ1-1; 9 bases match TRBD1. CDR1 is GTSNPN and CDR2 is SVGIG in the germline V gene (reference sequence). After removal of 3 bases from V and 8 bases from J, the junction contained 13 bases not matched to a gene. The CDR3 is 15 amino acids. In DNA, the CDR3 is TGTGCCTGGAGCCCACTTTCCTCGACAGGGGGAGAAGCTTTCTTT. Translation: CAWSPLSSTGGEAFF.

This chain connects TRBV27 to TRBJ1-4, with D perhaps matching TRBD1 (6 bases). Per the germline V gene, CDR1 is MNHEY and CDR2 is SMNVEV (reference sequence). Trimming cost V 6 bases and J 7 bases, with 18 bases left between them. The CDR3 totals 15 residues. CDR3 in amino acids: CASRIGQSWGEKLFF. The CDR3 bases are TGTGCCAGCAGAATCGGACAGTCCTGGGGTGAAAAACTGTTTTTT. Variable domain in full (rest from reference TRBV27 and TRBJ1-4): EAQVTQNPRYLITVTGKKLTVTCSQNMNHEYMSWYRQDPGLGLRQIYYSMNVEVTDKGDVPEGYKVSRKEKRNFPLILESPSPNQTSLYFCASRIGQSWGEKLFFGSGTQLSVL.

The genes are TRBV7-3 and TRBJ2-1; D is perhaps TRBD2 (6 bases). CDR3 length: 16 amino acids. Germline V gene lookup returns CDR1 SGHTA and CDR2 FQGTGA. Deletions cut 5 bases from V and 2 bases from J, with 16 bases between. The CDR3, as DNA: TGTGCCAGCAGCGCGGAGACTAGTCTCCCCTACAATGAGCAGTTCTTC. Translation gives CASSAETSLPYNEQFF.

The rearrangement uses TRBV5-1 and TRBJ1-6, with TRBD1 matching 10 bases. Per germline, CDR1 SGHRS and CDR2 YFSETQ. The CDR3 consists of 15 residues. V lost 4 bases, J lost 8 bases, and 6 bases stayed unmatched. The CDR3 loop is CASSPGQGVYSPLHF. The DNA for the CDR3 is TGCGCCAGCAGCCCCGGACAGGGGGTCTATTCACCCCTCCACTTT.